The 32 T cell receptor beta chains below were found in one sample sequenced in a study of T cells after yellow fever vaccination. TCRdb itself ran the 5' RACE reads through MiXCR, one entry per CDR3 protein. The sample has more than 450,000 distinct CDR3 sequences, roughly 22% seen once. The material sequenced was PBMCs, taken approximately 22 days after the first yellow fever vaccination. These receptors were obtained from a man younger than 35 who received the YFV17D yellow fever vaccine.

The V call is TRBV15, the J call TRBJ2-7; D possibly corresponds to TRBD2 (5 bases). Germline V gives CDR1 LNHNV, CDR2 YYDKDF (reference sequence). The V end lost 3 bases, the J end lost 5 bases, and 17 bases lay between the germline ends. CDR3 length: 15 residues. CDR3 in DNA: TGTGCCACCAGCAGTCAAAACCCGAGGGTAGACGAGCAGTACTTC. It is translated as CATSSQNPRVDEQYF.

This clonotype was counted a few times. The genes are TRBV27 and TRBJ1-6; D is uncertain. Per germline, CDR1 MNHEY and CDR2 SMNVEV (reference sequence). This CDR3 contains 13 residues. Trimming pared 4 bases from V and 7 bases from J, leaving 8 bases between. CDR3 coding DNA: TGTGCCAGCAGTTCGAATCAGAATTCACCCCTCCACTTT. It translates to CASSSNQNSPLHF.

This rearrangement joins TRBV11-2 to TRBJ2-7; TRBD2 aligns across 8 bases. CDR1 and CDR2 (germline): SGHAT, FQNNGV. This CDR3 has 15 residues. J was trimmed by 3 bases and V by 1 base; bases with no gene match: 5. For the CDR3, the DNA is TGTGCCAGCAGCTTAGGGGTAGCGGGGCACTACGAGCAGTACGTC. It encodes CASSLGVAGHYEQYV.

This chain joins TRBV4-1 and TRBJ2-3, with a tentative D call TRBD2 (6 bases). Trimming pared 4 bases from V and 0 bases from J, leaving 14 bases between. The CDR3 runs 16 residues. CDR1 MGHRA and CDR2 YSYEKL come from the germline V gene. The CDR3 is CASSPNQGTSTDTQYF. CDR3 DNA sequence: TGCGCCAGCAGCCCAAATCAAGGGACTAGCACAGATACGCAGTATTTT.

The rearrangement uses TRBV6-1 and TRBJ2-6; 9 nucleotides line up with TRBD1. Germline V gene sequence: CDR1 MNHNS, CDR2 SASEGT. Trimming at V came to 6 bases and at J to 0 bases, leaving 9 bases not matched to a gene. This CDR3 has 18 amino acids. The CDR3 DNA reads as TGTGCCAGCAGCCCCGGGACAGGGTACGTCTCTGGGGCCAACGTCCTGACTTTC. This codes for CASSPGTGYVSGANVLTF.

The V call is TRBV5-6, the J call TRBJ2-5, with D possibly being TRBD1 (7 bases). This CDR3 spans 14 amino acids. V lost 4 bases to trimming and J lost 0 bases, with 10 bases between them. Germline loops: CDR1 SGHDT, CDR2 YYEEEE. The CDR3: CASSAGQNQETQYF. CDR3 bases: TGTGCCAGCAGCGCGGGACAGAACCAAGAGACCCAGTACTTC.

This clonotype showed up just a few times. Written as DNA, the CDR3 is TGTGCCAGTAGCCCGGGGGACACACTTTCCTACGAGCAGTACTTC. It encodes CASSPGDTLSYEQYF. The chain combines TRBV19 with TRBJ2-7; D might be TRBD1 or TRBD2, each matching 6 bases. Trimming removed 6 bases at V and 1 base at J, with 16 bases between. CDR3 length equals 15 residues. Germline-derived CDR1 and CDR2 are LNHDA and SQIVND (reference sequence).

CDR3: CASSLVGLADIYNEQFF. CDR3 in DNA: TGTGCCAGCAGCTTAGTAGGCCTAGCGGACATCTACAATGAGCAGTTCTTC. The V gene is TRBV7-8, the J gene TRBJ2-1; 7 bases fit TRBD2. This CDR3 is built from 17 residues. The germline CDR1 and CDR2 sequences are SGHVS and FQNEAQ. J lost 3 bases, V lost 1 base, and 9 bases had no gene match.

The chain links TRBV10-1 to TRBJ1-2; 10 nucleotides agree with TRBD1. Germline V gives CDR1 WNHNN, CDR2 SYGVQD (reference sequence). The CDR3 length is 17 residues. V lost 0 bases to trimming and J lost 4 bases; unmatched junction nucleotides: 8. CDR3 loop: CASSESGTGAFGYGYTF. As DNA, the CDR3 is TGCGCCAGCAGTGAGTCGGGGACAGGGGCCTTCGGCTATGGCTACACCTTC.

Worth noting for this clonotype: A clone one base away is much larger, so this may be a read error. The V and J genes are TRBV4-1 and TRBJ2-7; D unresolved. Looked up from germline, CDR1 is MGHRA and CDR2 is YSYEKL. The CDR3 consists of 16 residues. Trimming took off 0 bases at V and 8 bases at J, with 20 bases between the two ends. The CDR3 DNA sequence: TGCGCCAGCAGCCAAGATCGAAGTCCAGGAACATACAAGCAGTACTTC. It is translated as CASSQDRSPGTYKQYF.

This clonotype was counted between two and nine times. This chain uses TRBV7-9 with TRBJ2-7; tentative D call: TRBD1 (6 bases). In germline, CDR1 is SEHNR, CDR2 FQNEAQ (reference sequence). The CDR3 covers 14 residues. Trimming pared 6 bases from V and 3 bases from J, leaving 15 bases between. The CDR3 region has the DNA TGTGCCAGCAGGGGAGAGGGACACCTCTACGAGCAGTACGTC. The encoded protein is CASRGEGHLYEQYV.

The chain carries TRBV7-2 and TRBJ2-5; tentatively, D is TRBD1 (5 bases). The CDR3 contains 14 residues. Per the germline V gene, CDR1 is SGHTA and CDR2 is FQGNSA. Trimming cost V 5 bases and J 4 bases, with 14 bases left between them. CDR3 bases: TGTGCCAGCAGCCCCAGTTTCAGGGCAGAGACCCAGTACTTC. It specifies CASSPSFRAETQYF.

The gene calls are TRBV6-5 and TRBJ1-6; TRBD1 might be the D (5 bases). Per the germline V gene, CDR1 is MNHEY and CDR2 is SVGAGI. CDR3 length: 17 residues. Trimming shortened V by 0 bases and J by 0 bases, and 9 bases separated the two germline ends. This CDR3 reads CASSYSWGSSYNSPLHF. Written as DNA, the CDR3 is TGTGCCAGCAGTTACTCCTGGGGGAGCTCCTATAATTCACCCCTCCACTTT.

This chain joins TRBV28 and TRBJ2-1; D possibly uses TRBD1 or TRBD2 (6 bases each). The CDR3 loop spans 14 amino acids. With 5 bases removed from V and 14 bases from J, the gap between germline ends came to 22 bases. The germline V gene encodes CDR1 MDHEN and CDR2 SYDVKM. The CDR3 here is CASSQVGGGRGKFF. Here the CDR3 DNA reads TGTGCCAGCAGTCAGGTCGGGGGCGGGCGGGGAAAGTTCTTC.

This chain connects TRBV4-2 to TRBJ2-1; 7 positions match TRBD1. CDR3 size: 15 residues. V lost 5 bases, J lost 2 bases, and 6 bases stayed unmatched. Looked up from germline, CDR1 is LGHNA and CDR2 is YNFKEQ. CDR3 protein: CASSDLTGTYNEQFF. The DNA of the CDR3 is TGTGCCAGCAGCGACTTGACAGGGACCTACAATGAGCAGTTCTTC.

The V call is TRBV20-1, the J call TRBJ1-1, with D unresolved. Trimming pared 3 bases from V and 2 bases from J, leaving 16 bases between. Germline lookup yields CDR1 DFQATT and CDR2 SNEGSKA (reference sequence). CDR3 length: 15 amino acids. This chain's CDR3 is CSASPRTGFNTEAFF. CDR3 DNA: TGCAGTGCTAGTCCGAGGACGGGTTTTAACACTGAAGCTTTCTTT.

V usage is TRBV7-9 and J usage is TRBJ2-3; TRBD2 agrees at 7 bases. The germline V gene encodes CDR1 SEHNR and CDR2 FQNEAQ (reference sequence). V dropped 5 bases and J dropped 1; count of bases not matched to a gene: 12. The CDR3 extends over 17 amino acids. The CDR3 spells CASSNRAAAGGTDTQYF. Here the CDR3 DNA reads TGTGCCAGCAGCAATAGGGCAGCCGCGGGGGGCACAGATACGCAGTATTTT.

The CDR3 sequence: CASSPTIGDDLGYGYTF. CDR3 DNA: TGCGCCAGCAGCCCAACGATTGGAGATGACTTGGGATATGGCTACACCTTC. This sequence joins TRBV4-1 and TRBJ1-2; no definite D call. The CDR3 length is 17 residues. Germline V gene lookup returns CDR1 MGHRA and CDR2 YSYEKL. The ends were cut back, 4 bases at V and 5 bases at J, with 23 bases in the middle.

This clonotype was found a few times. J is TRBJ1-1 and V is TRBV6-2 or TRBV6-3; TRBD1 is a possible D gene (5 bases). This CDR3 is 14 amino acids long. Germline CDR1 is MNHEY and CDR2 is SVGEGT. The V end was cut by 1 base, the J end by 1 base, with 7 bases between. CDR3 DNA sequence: TGTGCCAGCAGTTACTACGGGGGGAACACTGAAGCTTTCTTT. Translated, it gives CASSYYGGNTEAFF.

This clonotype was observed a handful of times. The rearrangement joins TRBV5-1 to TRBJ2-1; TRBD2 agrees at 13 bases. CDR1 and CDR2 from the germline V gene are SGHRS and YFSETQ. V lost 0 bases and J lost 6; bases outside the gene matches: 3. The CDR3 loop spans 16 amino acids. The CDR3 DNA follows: TGCGCCAGCAGCTTGGGACTAGCGGGGGGAACCAATGAGCAGTTCTTC. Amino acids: CASSLGLAGGTNEQFF.

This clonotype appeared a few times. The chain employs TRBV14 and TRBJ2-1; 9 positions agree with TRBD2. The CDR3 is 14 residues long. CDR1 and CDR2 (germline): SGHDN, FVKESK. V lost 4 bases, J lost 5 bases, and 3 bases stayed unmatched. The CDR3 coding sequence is TGTGCCAGCAGCCGGCTAGCGGGGAACAATGAGCAGTTCTTC. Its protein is CASSRLAGNNEQFF. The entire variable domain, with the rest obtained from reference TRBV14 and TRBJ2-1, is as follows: EAGVTQFPSHSVIEKGQTVTLRCDPISGHDNLYWYRRVMGKEIKFLLHFVKESKQDESGMPNNRFLAERTGGTYSTLKVQPAELEDSGVYFCASSRLAGNNEQFFGPGTRLTVL.

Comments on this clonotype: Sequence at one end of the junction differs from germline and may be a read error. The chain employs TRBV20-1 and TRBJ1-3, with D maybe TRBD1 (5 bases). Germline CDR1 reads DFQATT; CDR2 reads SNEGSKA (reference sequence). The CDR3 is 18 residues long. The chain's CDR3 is CSGRGAGNEGWERNTIYF. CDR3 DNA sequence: TGCAGTGGTAGAGGGGCAGGGAATGAGGGATGGGAACGAAACACCATATATTTT.

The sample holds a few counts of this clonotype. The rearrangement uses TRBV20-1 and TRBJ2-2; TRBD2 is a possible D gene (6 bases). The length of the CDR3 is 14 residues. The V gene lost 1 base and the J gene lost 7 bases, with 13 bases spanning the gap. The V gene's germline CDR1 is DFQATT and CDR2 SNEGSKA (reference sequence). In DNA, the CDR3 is TGCAGTGCTAGAGGAGGGCTAGCGAGCGGGGAGCTGTTTTTT. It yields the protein CSARGGLASGELFF.

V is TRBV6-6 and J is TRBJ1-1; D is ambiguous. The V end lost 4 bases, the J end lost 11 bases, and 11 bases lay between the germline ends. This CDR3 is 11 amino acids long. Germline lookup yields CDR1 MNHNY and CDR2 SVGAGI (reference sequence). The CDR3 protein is CASSSGVEAFF. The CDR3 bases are TGTGCCAGCAGTTCCGGGGTTGAGGCTTTCTTT.

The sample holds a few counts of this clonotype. CDR3 in amino acids: CASSDGRTQPQHF. CDR3 DNA: TGTGCCAGCAGTGATGGGAGGACTCAGCCCCAGCATTTT. The J gene is TRBJ1-5, the V gene TRBV6-1; D gene unclear. The CDR3 spans 13 residues. Trimming removed 3 bases at V and 6 bases at J, with 9 bases between. Looked up from germline, CDR1 is MNHNS and CDR2 is SASEGT.

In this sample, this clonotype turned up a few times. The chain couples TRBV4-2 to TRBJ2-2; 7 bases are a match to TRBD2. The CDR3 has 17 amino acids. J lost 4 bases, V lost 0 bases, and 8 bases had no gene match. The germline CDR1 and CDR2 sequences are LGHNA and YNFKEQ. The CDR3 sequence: CASSQEPGRGGTGELFF. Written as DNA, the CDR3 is TGTGCCAGCAGCCAAGAGCCGGGGAGGGGAGGCACCGGGGAGCTGTTTTTT.

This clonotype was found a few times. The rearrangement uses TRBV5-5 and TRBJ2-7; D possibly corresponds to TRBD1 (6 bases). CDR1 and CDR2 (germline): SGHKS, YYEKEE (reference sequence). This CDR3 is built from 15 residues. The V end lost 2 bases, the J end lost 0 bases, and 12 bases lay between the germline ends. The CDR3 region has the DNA TGTGCCAGCAGCTTTTACCAGGGGTTCTCCTACGAGCAGTACTTC. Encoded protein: CASSFYQGFSYEQYF.

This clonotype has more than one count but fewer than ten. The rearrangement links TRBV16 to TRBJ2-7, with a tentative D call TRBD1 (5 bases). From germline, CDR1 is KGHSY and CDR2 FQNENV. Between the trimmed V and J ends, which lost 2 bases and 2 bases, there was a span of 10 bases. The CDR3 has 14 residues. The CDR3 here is CASSQGATPYEQYF. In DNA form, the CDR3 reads TGTGCCAGCAGCCAAGGGGCAACCCCCTACGAGCAGTACTTC.

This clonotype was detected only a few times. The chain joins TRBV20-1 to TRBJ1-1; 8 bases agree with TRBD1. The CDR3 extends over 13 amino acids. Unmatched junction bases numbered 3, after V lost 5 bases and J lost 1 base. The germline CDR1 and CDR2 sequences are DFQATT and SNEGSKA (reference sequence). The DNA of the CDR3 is TGCAGTGCTGGAGGGACAGGGAACACTGAAGCTTTCTTT. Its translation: CSAGGTGNTEAFF.

The CDR3: CAGQRQGPNYGYTF. In DNA, the CDR3 is TGTGCCGGCCAAAGACAAGGCCCTAACTATGGCTACACCTTC. The chain employs TRBV7-9 and TRBJ1-2; the D is unclear. Germline values: CDR1 SEHNR, CDR2 FQNEAQ (reference sequence). This CDR3 is built from 14 residues. The ends were cut back, 11 bases at V and 0 bases at J, with 16 bases in the middle.

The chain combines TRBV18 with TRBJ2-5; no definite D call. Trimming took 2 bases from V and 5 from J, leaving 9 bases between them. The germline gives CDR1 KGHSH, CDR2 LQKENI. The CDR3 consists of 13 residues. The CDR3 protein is CASSPYGLETQYF. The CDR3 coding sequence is TGTGCCAGCTCACCATACGGGTTGGAGACCCAGTACTTC.

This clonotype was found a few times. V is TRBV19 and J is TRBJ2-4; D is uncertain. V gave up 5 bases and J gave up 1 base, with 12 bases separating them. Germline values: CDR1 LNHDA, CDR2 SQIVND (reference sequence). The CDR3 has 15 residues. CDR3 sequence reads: CASSRVAEAKNIQYF. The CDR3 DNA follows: TGTGCCAGTAGTCGGGTGGCGGAGGCCAAAAACATTCAGTACTTC. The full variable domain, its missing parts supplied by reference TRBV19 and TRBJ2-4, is DGGITQSPKYLFRKEGQNVTLSCEQNLNHDAMYWYRQDPGQGLRLIYYSQIVNDFQKGDIAEGYSVSREKKESFPLTVTSAQKNPTAFYLCASSRVAEAKNIQYFGAGTRLSVL.